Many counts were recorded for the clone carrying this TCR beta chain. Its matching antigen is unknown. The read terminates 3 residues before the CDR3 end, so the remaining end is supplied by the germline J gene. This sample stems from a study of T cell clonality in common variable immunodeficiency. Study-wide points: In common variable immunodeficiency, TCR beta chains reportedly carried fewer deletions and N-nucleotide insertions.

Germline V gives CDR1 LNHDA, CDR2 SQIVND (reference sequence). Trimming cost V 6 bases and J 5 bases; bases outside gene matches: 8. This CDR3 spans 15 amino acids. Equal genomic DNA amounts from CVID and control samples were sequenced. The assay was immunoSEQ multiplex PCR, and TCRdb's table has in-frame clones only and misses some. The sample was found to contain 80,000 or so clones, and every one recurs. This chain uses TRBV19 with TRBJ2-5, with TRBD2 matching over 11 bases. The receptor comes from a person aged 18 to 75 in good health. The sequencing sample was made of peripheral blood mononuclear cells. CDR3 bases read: TGTGCCAGTAGCCTAGCGGGAGGCGCTGGGGAGACC. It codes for CASSLAGGAGET. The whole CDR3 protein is CASSLAGGAGETQYF.